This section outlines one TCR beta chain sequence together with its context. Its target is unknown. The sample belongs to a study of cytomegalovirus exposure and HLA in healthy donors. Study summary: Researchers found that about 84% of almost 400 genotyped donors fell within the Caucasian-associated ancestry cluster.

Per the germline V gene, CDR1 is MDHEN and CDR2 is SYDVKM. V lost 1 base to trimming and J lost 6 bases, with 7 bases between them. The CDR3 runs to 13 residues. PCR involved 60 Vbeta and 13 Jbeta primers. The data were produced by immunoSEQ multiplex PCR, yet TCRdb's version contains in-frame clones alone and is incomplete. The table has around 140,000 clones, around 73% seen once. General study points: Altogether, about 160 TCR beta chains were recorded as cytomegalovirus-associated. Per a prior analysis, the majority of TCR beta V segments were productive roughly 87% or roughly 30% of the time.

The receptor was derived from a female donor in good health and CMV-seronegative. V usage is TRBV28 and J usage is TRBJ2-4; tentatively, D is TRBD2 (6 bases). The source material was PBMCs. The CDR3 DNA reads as TGTGCCAGCAGTTTATTCGGGAGAAACATTCAGTACTTC. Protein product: CASSLFGRNIQYF.